This T cell receptor beta chain was captured in a study of blood T cell repertoires in COVID-19. At the level of the study: Material from acute and convalescent COVID-19 was sourced from the United States, Italy and Spain.

The CDR3 loop spans 13 amino acids. Trimming removed 8 bases at V and 5 bases at J, with 10 bases between. Germline V lookup: CDR1 MDHEN, CDR2 SYDVKM. Under the authors' procedure: Amplification with reference gene primers provided the estimates of nucleated cell counts. TCRdb keeps only in-frame clones here, not all; method: immunoSEQ multiplex PCR. That table gives V, J and clone size, and the DNA gave D and trimming. The sample lists about 30,000 clones, 75% to 90% seen once, with roughly 5% in the top ten. This clone was recorded a few times. The rearrangement joins TRBV28 to TRBJ1-6; tentative D call: TRBD1 (6 bases). The specimen sequenced was peripheral blood. The TCR originated in a man in his fifties or sixties with active COVID-19. The DNA for the CDR3 is TGTGCCAGCCAGGACAGTAATAATTCACCCCTCCACTTT. Translated, it gives CASQDSNNSPLHF.